These T cell receptor beta chains were read from a single sample in a study of blood T cell repertoires in COVID-19. Libraries were prepared by immunoSEQ multiplex PCR; TCRdb keeps only in-frame clonotypes and omits some of them. The sample carries around 99,000 clones, 80% to 85% recorded once. Input material: peripheral blood. These receptors all stem from a man between 65 and 80 years old with acute or convalescent COVID-19. Each CDR3 is given with its conserved first and last residue. Fields, in order: CDR3 DNA, CDR3 protein, J gene, V gene, clone size, D gene. A D gene is named only where the DNA matches it firmly. The size entry is marked missing in some rows and otherwise reads once, few, many or a size class.

cdr3_nt: TGTGCCAGCAGCCCCAGGGACACTGAAGCTTTCTTT; cdr3_aa: CASSPRDTEAFF; j_call: TRBJ1-1; v_call: TRBV6-6; clone_size: NA; d_call: NA
cdr3_nt: TGTGCCAGCAGCGTAGGGGAGGGTGGACTCTACGAGCAGTACTTC; cdr3_aa: CASSVGEGGLYEQYF; j_call: TRBJ2-7; v_call: TRBV9; clone_size: NA; d_call: TRBD2
cdr3_nt: TGTGCCAGCAGCCCGACAGCCGGGACAGGAAACTCCTATGGCTACACCTTC; cdr3_aa: CASSPTAGTGNSYGYTF; j_call: TRBJ1-2; v_call: TRBV5-4; clone_size: NA; d_call: TRBD1
cdr3_nt: TGTGCCAGCAGTGAAGGGGGCCTGGAGACCCAGTACTTC; cdr3_aa: CASSEGGLETQYF; j_call: TRBJ2-5; v_call: TRBV2; clone_size: NA; d_call: NA
cdr3_nt: TGTGCCAGCAGATCGGGACAGGGGACAGAAGCTTTCTTT; cdr3_aa: CASRSGQGTEAFF; j_call: TRBJ1-1; v_call: TRBV7-2; clone_size: NA; d_call: TRBD1
cdr3_nt: TGTGCCAGCAGCAAAGACAGGGGGCGCGAGCAGTACTTC; cdr3_aa: CASSKDRGREQYF; j_call: TRBJ2-7; v_call: TRBV7-3; clone_size: NA; d_call: TRBD1
cdr3_nt: TGTGCCAGCAGCCATTCGCGCGGGATCGGCACTGAAGCTTTCTTT; cdr3_aa: CASSHSRGIGTEAFF; j_call: TRBJ1-1; v_call: TRBV6-2/TRBV6-3; clone_size: NA; d_call: NA
cdr3_nt: TGTGCCAGCAGTTACACCCTAACAGGGGTTAGCAATCAGCCCCAGCATTTT; cdr3_aa: CASSYTLTGVSNQPQHF; j_call: TRBJ1-5; v_call: TRBV6-2/TRBV6-3; clone_size: NA; d_call: TRBD1
cdr3_nt: TGCAGTGCTAGTTCGGGGACTCCGGGGAATCAGCCCCAGCATTTT; cdr3_aa: CSASSGTPGNQPQHF; j_call: TRBJ1-5; v_call: TRBV20-1; clone_size: NA; d_call: NA
cdr3_nt: TGTGCCAGCAGCAAGACGACTAGCGGGGGTTCTGGGGAGCTGTTTTTT; cdr3_aa: CASSKTTSGGSGELFF; j_call: TRBJ2-2; v_call: TRBV7-9; clone_size: few; d_call: TRBD2
cdr3_nt: TGTGCCAGCAGTACCCGGACAGGTGGCTACACCTTC; cdr3_aa: CASSTRTGGYTF; j_call: TRBJ1-2; v_call: TRBV2; clone_size: once; d_call: TRBD1
cdr3_nt: TGTGCCAGCAGCCTCTTACCGCGTACTAGCGGGGCAGGGGAGACCCAGTACTTC; cdr3_aa: CASSLLPRTSGAGETQYF; j_call: TRBJ2-5; v_call: TRBV7-3; clone_size: once; d_call: TRBD2
cdr3_nt: TGTGCCAGCAGTTTAACCCAGGGGAGTGAAGCTTTCTTT; cdr3_aa: CASSLTQGSEAFF; j_call: TRBJ1-1; v_call: TRBV12-3/TRBV12-4; clone_size: once; d_call: NA
cdr3_nt: TGTGCCAGCAGCTTAGGGACTGATCAGCCCCAGCATTTT; cdr3_aa: CASSLGTDQPQHF; j_call: TRBJ1-5; v_call: TRBV7-2; clone_size: NA; d_call: NA
cdr3_nt: TGTGCCAGCTCACCGGAGGGACCTCTTGGCTACACCTTC; cdr3_aa: CASSPEGPLGYTF; j_call: TRBJ1-2; v_call: TRBV18; clone_size: NA; d_call: NA
cdr3_nt: TGTGCCAGCACCGGAAGGCACAGTAACACCGGGGAGCTGTTTTTT; cdr3_aa: CASTGRHSNTGELFF; j_call: TRBJ2-2; v_call: TRBV6-5; clone_size: NA; d_call: NA
cdr3_nt: TGTGCCAGCAGCATCCGGGACAGGGATACCAATGAGCAGTTCTTC; cdr3_aa: CASSIRDRDTNEQFF; j_call: TRBJ2-1; v_call: TRBV9; clone_size: few; d_call: TRBD1